This entry features one T cell receptor beta chain sequence. The antigen is not known. The data were obtained in a study of beta chain features in type 1 diabetes. Whole-study findings and limits: For Type 1 diabetes patients, all four CD4+ subsets carried TCRB CDR3s that were moderately but significantly shorter. Sequencing of cDNA might inflate the share of cells that strongly express TCR.

Trimming left V 0 bases short and J 5 bases short, with 16 bases between. This CDR3 is built from 16 residues. Per germline, CDR1 MNHNS and CDR2 SASEGT. What was sequenced were expressed TCRB transcripts, since all of the isolated RNA had been reverse transcribed. Sequenced by immunoSEQ multiplex PCR; TCRdb stores in-frame clones only, minus some. The sample consists of 25,000 to 30,000 clones, approximately 55% of them appearing once. The sample comprised Tregs from blood. This TCR derives from a young woman with type 1 diabetes. The gene calls are TRBV6-1 and TRBJ1-2; D is uncertain. CDR3: CASSEAAGWTLYGYTF. The CDR3 nucleotides read TGTGCCAGCAGTGAAGCGGCGGGATGGACCCTTTATGGCTACACCTTC.